This T cell receptor (beta chain) was sequenced for a study of blood T cells in healthy people across ages. General study results and limits: Greater diversity and more naive CD4+ cells were seen in long-lived donors than in aged donors.

With regard to this clonotype: Its specificity is not known.

The use of a sample-barcoded 5' primer and a J-beta primer mix characterized a second PCR of 7 to 11 cycles. Every cDNA was tagged by a template-switch adaptor with 12 random nucleotides. TCRdb re-called the 5' RACE reads with MiXCR, one entry per CDR3 protein. Of about 970,000 distinct CDR3 sequences listed, just over 50% are singletons. Each sample provided at least 6 micrograms of extracted total RNA. This CDR3 spans 16 amino acids. Germline CDR1 is SQVTM and CDR2 is ANQGSEA. The V and J ends lost 0 bases and 8 bases, in that order; junction bases with no gene match: 11. The sample was blood. This sequence joins TRBV29-1 and TRBJ2-1; 9 bases fit TRBD1. The TCR originated in a woman aged 55-69 years in good health. The CDR3: CSVEDPRDRAFHEQFF. The CDR3, as DNA: TGCAGCGTTGAAGACCCCCGGGACAGGGCTTTCCATGAGCAGTTCTTC.